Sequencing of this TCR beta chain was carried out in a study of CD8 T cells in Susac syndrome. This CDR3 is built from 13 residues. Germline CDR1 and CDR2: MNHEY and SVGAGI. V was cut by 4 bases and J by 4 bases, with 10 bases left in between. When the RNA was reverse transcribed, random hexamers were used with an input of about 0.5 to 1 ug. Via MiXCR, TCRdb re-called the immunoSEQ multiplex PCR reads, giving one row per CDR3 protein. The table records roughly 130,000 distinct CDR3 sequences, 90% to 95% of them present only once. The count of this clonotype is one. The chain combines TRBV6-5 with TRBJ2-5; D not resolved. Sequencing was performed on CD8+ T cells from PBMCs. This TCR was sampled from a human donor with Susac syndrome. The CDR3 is CASSFPPGETQYF. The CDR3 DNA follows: TGTGCCAGCAGTTTTCCCCCCGGAGAGACCCAGTACTTC.